The next 12 T cell receptor beta chains were all read from a single sample in a study of long-term antiretroviral therapy in people with HIV. Researchers ran immunoSEQ v3.0 at survey level. Profiled with immunoSEQ multiplex PCR; TCRdb holds only in-frame clones, not every one. The repertoire holds roughly 30,000 clones, with 70% to 90% as singletons. Source: unsorted PBMCs, taken 0.8 years before starting antiretroviral therapy. These receptors were taken from a man between 18 and 29 years old with HIV.

The V and J genes are TRBV19 and TRBJ1-1; weak D call: TRBD1 (5 bases). V lost 8 bases, J lost 1 base, and 11 bases lay in between. CDR3 length: 13 amino acids. CDR1 is LNHDA and CDR2 is SQIVND in the germline V gene (reference sequence). CDR3 in DNA: TGTGCCAGTGGTAGGGGCCCGAACACTGAAGCTTTCTTT. Protein: CASGRGPNTEAFF.

The chain couples TRBV9 to TRBJ1-3; D remains unclear. The V and J ends lost 2 bases and 7 bases respectively, with 16 bases between them. The CDR3 length is 15 residues. Germline V gene data show CDR1 as SGDLS and CDR2 as YYNGEE. CDR3 in amino acids: CASSVGSSEVNTIYF. CDR3 nucleotide sequence: TGTGCCAGCAGCGTGGGGTCTTCCGAAGTGAACACCATATATTTT.

V gene TRBV5-1 combines with J gene TRBJ1-5, with a weak D call TRBD1 (6 bases). Per the germline V gene, CDR1 is SGHRS and CDR2 is YFSETQ. Deletions cut 0 bases from V and 2 bases from J, with 9 bases between. The CDR3 runs to 15 residues. The CDR3 region is CASSLVAGGNQPQHF. For the CDR3, the DNA is TGCGCCAGCAGCTTGGTTGCAGGGGGCAATCAGCCCCAGCATTTT.

The gene calls are TRBV15 and TRBJ2-7, with 8 bases aligning to TRBD1. Germline V gives CDR1 LNHNV, CDR2 YYDKDF (reference sequence). V lost 0 bases, J lost 7 bases, and 5 bases stayed unmatched. The CDR3 runs 14 residues. The CDR3 nucleotides are TGTGCCACCAGCAGAGAGGACAGGGTCGGAGAGCAGTACTTC. This encodes CATSREDRVGEQYF.

V usage is TRBV6-6 and J usage is TRBJ1-6; weak D call: TRBD1 (5 bases). Trimming pared 5 bases from V and 6 bases from J, leaving 11 bases between. The CDR3 length is 14 residues. The germline gives CDR1 MNHNY, CDR2 SVGAGI (reference sequence). In nucleotides, the CDR3 is TGTGCCAGCAGTGCCGGGACTCCTAATTCACCCCTCCACTTT. This gives the protein CASSAGTPNSPLHF.

The rearrangement links TRBV7-9 to TRBJ1-2; D unresolved. Looked up from germline, CDR1 is SEHNR and CDR2 is FQNEAQ (reference sequence). With 4 bases removed from V and 2 bases from J, the gap between germline ends came to 8 bases. This CDR3 is 13 amino acids long. The DNA for the CDR3 is TGTGCCAGCAGCTCCCTAGAAAACTATGGCTACACCTTC. Translation: CASSSLENYGYTF.

This clone was seen a few times. The chain recombines TRBV6-5 with TRBJ1-2, with 7 bases that match TRBD1. Germline values: CDR1 MNHEY, CDR2 SVGAGI. The CDR3 consists of 14 residues. J was trimmed by 4 bases and V by 8 bases; bases with no gene match: 10. CDR3 protein: CASRPGQTAYGYTF. The CDR3 DNA reads TGTGCCAGCCGGCCGGGACAGACGGCCTATGGCTACACCTTC.

This sequence joins TRBV19 and TRBJ1-1; weak D call: TRBD1 (5 bases). V was cut by 3 bases and J by 8 bases, with 10 bases left in between. Germline CDR1 is LNHDA and CDR2 is SQIVND (reference sequence). This CDR3 has 12 amino acids. CDR3 DNA: TGTGCCAGTAGTATGGGACTCATAGAAGCTTTCTTT. This sequence encodes CASSMGLIEAFF.

The chain has TRBV9 and TRBJ1-3; 8 bases line up with TRBD1. CDR1 and CDR2 from the germline V gene are SGDLS and YYNGEE. The ends lost 0 bases at V and 2 bases at J; junction bases unmatched: 7. CDR3 length equals 17 residues. CDR3 residues: CASSVVDRGEAGNTIYF. The CDR3 DNA follows: TGTGCCAGCAGCGTAGTAGACAGGGGAGAAGCTGGAAACACCATATATTTT.

The rearrangement uses TRBV10-1 and TRBJ2-2, with 8 bases matching TRBD1. The ends lost 2 bases at V and 2 bases at J; junction bases unmatched: 22. The CDR3 has 22 residues. Germline values: CDR1 WNHNN, CDR2 SYGVQD (reference sequence). The CDR3 nucleotides read TGCGCCAGCAGTGAGAAGAACTCCGGGACAGGTCACCACCAACTTAACACCGGGGAGCTGTTTTTT. Amino acids: CASSEKNSGTGHHQLNTGELFF.

The gene calls are TRBV5-1 and TRBJ1-4; 9 bases line up with TRBD1. The CDR3 covers 15 residues. With 4 bases clipped from V and 3 bases from J, the junction kept 4 bases outside the gene matches. Germline V gene sequence: CDR1 SGHRS, CDR2 YFSETQ. CDR3 sequence reads: CASSGDRAPNEKLFF. The CDR3, as DNA: TGCGCCAGCAGCGGGGACAGGGCCCCTAATGAAAAACTGTTTTTT.

The chain employs TRBV9 and TRBJ1-1; TRBD1 agrees at 12 bases. This CDR3 spans 16 amino acids. V dropped 4 bases and J dropped 6; count of bases not matched to a gene: 10. Per germline, CDR1 SGDLS and CDR2 YYNGEE. CDR3 sequence: CASSKRDRGLMAEAFF. The CDR3 DNA reads as TGTGCCAGCAGCAAACGGGACAGGGGGCTTATGGCTGAAGCTTTCTTT.